This TCR beta chain was captured by sequencing in a study of blood T cell repertoires in COVID-19. As processed by the authors: Cell counts per sample came from amplifying reference gene primers. The assay was immunoSEQ multiplex PCR, and TCRdb's table has in-frame clones only and misses some. D and trimming come from the DNA, and the V and J calls and clone size come from that table. This table has 60,000 to 80,000 clones, roughly 90% appearing once. V lost 7 bases, J lost 1 base, and 10 bases lay in between. The germline V gene has CDR1 SNHLY and CDR2 FYNNEI. The CDR3 covers 13 residues. The gene calls are TRBV2 and TRBJ1-1; no definite D call. The receptor's source is a human donor in a cohort sampled during active COVID-19. The sample comprised peripheral blood. CDR3 protein: CASTGLTNTEAFF. In nucleotides, the CDR3 is TGTGCCAGCACCGGACTTACGAACACTGAAGCTTTCTTT.